What follows are 27 T cell receptor beta chains derived from one specimen sequenced in a study of blood T cell repertoires in COVID-19. Clones were sequenced by immunoSEQ multiplex PCR, and TCRdb holds only the in-frame ones, with some missing. The table lists 300,000 or so clones, more than 75% of them singletons. Sequencing was done on a sample of peripheral blood. Receptors were obtained from a woman in her fifties or sixties with acute or convalescent COVID-19.

The V and J genes are TRBV7-3 and TRBJ1-5; 8 bases line up with TRBD1. This CDR3 spans 16 amino acids. Germline CDR1 is SGHTA and CDR2 is FQGTGA. Germline trimming cut 3 bases from V and 6 bases from J; bases unmatched to any gene: 10. CDR3 coding DNA: TGTGCCAGCAGCTTCTCCTCCGGGACAGGCACTCAGCCCCAGCATTTT. Protein product: CASSFSSGTGTQPQHF.

Worth noting for this clone: One junction end disagrees with the germline gene, perhaps due to a read error. V and J are TRBV5-4 and TRBJ1-2, with 9 bases that match TRBD1. The CDR3 runs to 13 residues. Germline loops: CDR1 SGHNT, CDR2 YYREEE (reference sequence). The CDR3 reads CASTLDRGEGYTF. The CDR3 coding sequence is TGTGCCAGCACCTTGGACAGGGGTGAGGGCTACACCTTC.

This chain joins TRBV27 and TRBJ1-2, with D perhaps matching TRBD1 (5 bases). There are 15 residues in the CDR3. Trimming removed 4 bases from V and 1 base from J, with 13 bases in between. The germline gives CDR1 MNHEY, CDR2 SMNVEV (reference sequence). The CDR3, as DNA: TGTGCCAGCAGTTCCCTGGACACCAGTAACTATGGCTACACCTTC. It specifies CASSSLDTSNYGYTF.

This chain connects TRBV10-3 to TRBJ1-3; 9 nucleotides align to TRBD1. The CDR3 spans 17 residues. Germline V gene data show CDR1 as ENHRY and CDR2 as SYGVKD. With 4 bases clipped from V and 1 base from J, the junction kept 8 bases outside the gene matches. In DNA, the CDR3 is TGTGCCATCAGTGCCAAACAGGGGGCCGCGTCTGGAAACACCATATATTTT. Residues: CAISAKQGAASGNTIYF.

The chain has TRBV7-9 and TRBJ2-5; 16 bases line up with TRBD2. Trimming took 6 bases from V and 5 from J; bases not matched to a gene: 6. Germline CDR1 reads SEHNR; CDR2 reads FQNEAQ (reference sequence). The length of the CDR3 is 16 residues. The CDR3 DNA reads as TGTGCCAGCAGAAGTGGGACTAGCGGGAGGGAGGAGACCCAGTACTTC. This translates into CASRSGTSGREETQYF.

About this clone itself: This CDR3 is also generated by other DNA sequences in the sample. The chain combines TRBV15 with TRBJ1-6; the match to TRBD1 covers 9 bases. J gave up 7 bases and V 3 bases, and 4 bases lay outside the gene matches. This CDR3 is built from 15 residues. The germline gives CDR1 LNHNV, CDR2 YYDKDF (reference sequence). The CDR3 nucleotides are TGTGCCACCAGCAGGACCGGGACAGGGAATTCACCCCTCCACTTT. Protein: CATSRTGTGNSPLHF.

The chain is built from TRBV3-1 (or the pseudogene TRBV3-2) and TRBJ1-3, with TRBD1 matching over 8 bases. The ends lost 5 bases at V and 2 bases at J; junction bases unmatched: 8. This CDR3 spans 16 amino acids. Germline V gives CDR1 LGHDT, CDR2 YNNKEL (reference sequence). CDR3: CASSWTGIAAGNTIYF. CDR3 sequence (DNA): TGTGCCAGCAGCTGGACAGGGATCGCCGCTGGAAACACCATATATTTT.

The rearrangement links TRBV29-1 to TRBJ2-7, with D perhaps TRBD1 (5 bases). This CDR3 contains 14 residues. The V end lost 6 bases, the J end lost 0 bases, and 15 bases lay between the germline ends. CDR1 is SQVTM and CDR2 is ANQGSEA in the germline V gene. The CDR3 DNA sequence: TGCAGCGTGTCTGGACAAATGAGCTCCTACGAGCAGTACTTC. It codes for CSVSGQMSSYEQYF.

The chain combines TRBV3-1 (or the pseudogene TRBV3-2) with TRBJ2-7; weak D call: TRBD1 (6 bases). V shed 4 bases and J shed 3 bases, with 13 bases lying between them. This CDR3 comprises 14 residues. CDR1 and CDR2 (germline): LGHDT, YNNKEL (reference sequence). CDR3 in DNA: TGTGCCAGCAGCCCAAGGGGGAACCTCTACGAGCAGTACTTC. As protein: CASSPRGNLYEQYF.

The V gene is TRBV12-5, the J gene TRBJ2-7; 14 nucleotides match TRBD2. CDR1 is LGHNT, CDR2 FRNRAP, per germline. Trimming removed 2 bases from V and 2 bases from J; junction bases left unmatched: 2. This CDR3 is built from 16 residues. DNA for the CDR3: TGTGCTAGTGGTTTGTGGACTAGCGGGAGGACCTACGAGCAGTACTTC. Amino acids: CASGLWTSGRTYEQYF.

J is TRBJ2-1 and V is TRBV28, with 8 bases matching TRBD2. V lost 2 bases and J lost 2; bases outside the gene matches: 8. The CDR3 runs to 17 residues. Germline lookup yields CDR1 MDHEN and CDR2 SYDVKM. Written as DNA, the CDR3 is TGTGCCAGCAGTTTACTTCAGGGAGCGGGGGCCTACAATGAGCAGTTCTTC. Translation gives CASSLLQGAGAYNEQFF. The variable domain in full, with the rest retrieved from reference TRBV28 and TRBJ2-1, is DVKVTQSSRYLVKRTGEKVFLECVQDMDHENMFWYRQDPGLGLRLIYFSYDVKMKEKGDIPEGYSVSREKKERFSLILESASTNQTSMYLCASSLLQGAGAYNEQFFGPGTRLTVL.

The chain combines TRBV5-5 with TRBJ1-1, with a possible D match to TRBD1 (6 bases). The CDR3 loop spans 14 amino acids. CDR1 SGHKS and CDR2 YYEKEE come from the germline V gene (reference sequence). V was cut by 4 bases and J by 4 bases, with 14 bases left in between. This chain's CDR3 is CASSLNRVATEAFF. For the CDR3, the DNA is TGTGCCAGCAGCCTGAACAGGGTCGCCACTGAAGCTTTCTTT.

The CDR3 protein is CASRLGGGQAYEQYF. The CDR3 region has the DNA TGTGCAAGTCGCCTCGGAGGGGGACAGGCCTACGAGCAGTACTTC. The chain recombines TRBV12-2 with TRBJ2-7; TRBD1, the table's D call, was not compared with the DNA. TRBV12-2 is classified as a pseudogene. The CDR3 runs 15 residues.

This chain uses TRBV6-5 with TRBJ2-2; a weak D match, TRBD1 (6 bases). Germline CDR1 reads MNHEY; CDR2 reads SVGAGI. The CDR3 is 15 residues long. Deletions cut 6 bases from V and 4 bases from J, with 15 bases between. The DNA for the CDR3 is TGTGCCAGCAGCGGACAGAAAGCGAGCACCGGGGAGCTGTTTTTT. It codes for CASSGQKASTGELFF.

This chain connects TRBV5-5 to TRBJ2-1; D unresolved. Germline V gene data show CDR1 as SGHKS and CDR2 as YYEKEE (reference sequence). The CDR3 totals 15 residues. Trimming pared 1 base from V and 0 bases from J, leaving 8 bases between. CDR3: CASSLYSHSYNEQFF. The CDR3 nucleotides read TGTGCCAGCAGCTTGTACAGTCACTCCTACAATGAGCAGTTCTTC.

CDR3: CASTASGEYEQYF. The CDR3 coding sequence is TGTGCTAGTACGGCTAGCGGGGAGTACGAGCAGTACTTC. This rearrangement joins TRBV12-5 to TRBJ2-7, with TRBD2 matching over 9 bases. CDR1 and CDR2 from the germline V gene are LGHNT and FRNRAP. This CDR3 region has 13 residues. With 8 bases clipped from V and 4 bases from J, the junction kept 6 bases outside the gene matches. Complete variable domain (other parts from reference TRBV12-5 and TRBJ2-7): DARVTQTPRHKVTEMGQEVTMRCQPILGHNTVFWYRQTMMQGLELLAYFRNRAPLDDSGMPKDRFSAEMPDATLATLKIQPSEPRDSAVYFCASTASGEYEQYFGPGTRLTVT.

This clone has only a few counts. This chain links TRBV7-2 with TRBJ2-1; 8 bases are shared with TRBD2. V trimming: 5 bases; J trimming: 6 bases; junction bases outside the gene matches: 9. This CDR3 has 15 amino acids. Looked up from germline, CDR1 is SGHTA and CDR2 is FQGNSA. In DNA form, the CDR3 reads TGTGCCAGCAGCCCTCGGGGAGCGGGAGTCAATGAGCAGTTCTTC. Residues: CASSPRGAGVNEQFF.

The chain joins TRBV7-8 to TRBJ2-3; TRBD1 agrees at 7 bases. Trimming took 3 bases from V and 5 from J; bases not matched to a gene: 5. Germline CDR1 SGHVS, CDR2 FQNEAQ. This CDR3 comprises 14 residues. CDR3 residues: CASSFDRVEDTQYF. The CDR3 DNA reads as TGTGCCAGCAGCTTCGACAGGGTGGAAGATACGCAGTATTTT.

V usage is TRBV2 and J usage is TRBJ2-7; 10 positions match TRBD1. The CDR3 loop spans 15 amino acids. Germline-derived CDR1 and CDR2 are SNHLY and FYNNEI. J was trimmed by 2 bases and V by 8 bases; bases with no gene match: 9. The CDR3: CASPPPDRGAYEQYF. The CDR3 nucleotides read TGTGCCAGCCCCCCCCCGGACAGGGGGGCCTACGAGCAGTACTTC.

This chain joins TRBV27 and TRBJ1-1; the match to TRBD1 covers 11 bases. In germline, CDR1 is MNHEY, CDR2 SMNVEV (reference sequence). The CDR3 sequence is 15 residues long. V lost 3 bases, J lost 5 bases, and 5 bases stayed unmatched. CDR3 nucleotides: TGTGCCAGCAGTTTCCGGGACAGGGGGATAACTGAAGCTTTCTTT. As protein: CASSFRDRGITEAFF.

The chain employs TRBV28 and TRBJ2-1; D perhaps matches TRBD2 (5 bases). Trimming shortened V by 6 bases and J by 6 bases, and 21 bases separated the two germline ends. This CDR3 region has 16 residues. Germline V gene lookup returns CDR1 MDHEN and CDR2 SYDVKM. Here the CDR3 DNA reads TGTGCCAGCAGCCCTTCCCGGACGGGATGGCGCAATGAGCAGTTCTTC. Protein: CASSPSRTGWRNEQFF.

The J gene is TRBJ2-7, the V gene TRBV7-9, with D uncertain. Germline V lookup: CDR1 SEHNR, CDR2 FQNEAQ (reference sequence). Trimming took 2 bases from V and 6 from J, leaving 8 bases between them. The CDR3 contains 12 residues. CDR3 residues: CASSLLLSEQYF. CDR3 in DNA: TGTGCCAGCAGCTTATTGTTGAGCGAGCAGTACTTC.

The CDR3, as DNA: TGTGCCAGCCAGCTTACCTCGCGGGAGAATTACAATGAGCAGTTCTTC. Its translation is CASQLTSRENYNEQFF. This chain joins TRBV7-8 and TRBJ2-1; 7 nucleotides align to TRBD2. V lost 8 bases, J lost 4 bases, and 14 bases stayed unmatched. Germline CDR1 reads SGHVS; CDR2 reads FQNEAQ. The CDR3 is 16 residues long.

The chain is built from TRBV9 and TRBJ1-5; the D is unclear. Germline loops: CDR1 SGDLS, CDR2 YYNGEE. The CDR3 contains 14 residues. V was clipped by 0 bases and J by 6 bases, with 10 bases between them. The CDR3: CASSVGEGGQPQHF. The DNA for the CDR3 is TGTGCCAGCAGCGTAGGGGAGGGCGGTCAGCCCCAGCATTTT. Variable domain in full (rest from reference TRBV9 and TRBJ1-5): DSGVTQTPKHLITATGQRVTLRCSPRSGDLSVYWYQQSLDQGLQFLIQYYNGEERAKGNILERFSAQQFPDLHSELNLSSLELGDSALYFCASSVGEGGQPQHFGDGTRLSIL.

V gene TRBV9 combines with J gene TRBJ1-2, with 8 bases fitting TRBD1. Germline trimming cut 3 bases from V and 4 bases from J; bases unmatched to any gene: 5. This CDR3 has 14 amino acids. Germline V gene data show CDR1 as SGDLS and CDR2 as YYNGEE. CDR3 loop: CASSAQGAGYGYTF. The CDR3, as DNA: TGTGCCAGCAGCGCCCAGGGGGCGGGCTATGGCTACACCTTC.

This chain uses TRBV18 with TRBJ1-1, with D unclear. Germline V lookup: CDR1 KGHSH, CDR2 LQKENI. Deletions cut 4 bases from V and 5 bases from J, with 14 bases between. This CDR3 region has 14 residues. The CDR3 protein is CASSRAGGETEAFF. The CDR3 DNA sequence: TGTGCCAGCTCACGAGCGGGCGGGGAGACTGAAGCTTTCTTT. Full variable domain (remainder filled in from reference TRBV18 and TRBJ1-1): NAGVMQNPRHLVRRRGQEARLRCSPMKGHSHVYWYRQLPEEGLKFMVYLQKENIIDESGMPKERFSAEFPKEGPSILRIQQVVRGDSAAYFCASSRAGGETEAFFGQGTRLTVV.

The V and J genes are TRBV6-6 and TRBJ1-5, with D possibly being TRBD1 (6 bases). The CDR3 consists of 16 residues. Trimming removed 5 bases at V and 7 bases at J, with 21 bases between. The germline V gene has CDR1 MNHNY and CDR2 SVGAGI (reference sequence). The CDR3 coding sequence is TGTGCCAGCAGTCCCCTCAGACAGGATCTGAACCAGCCCCAGCATTTT. Amino acid sequence: CASSPLRQDLNQPQHF.